A selection of T cell receptor beta chains follows, all from one sample in a study of blood T cell repertoires in COVID-19. TCRdb's copy holds only in-frame clones and misses some; the assay was immunoSEQ multiplex PCR. This repertoire shows some 130,000 clones, 75% to 90% found once; its top ten account for under 20%. Sequenced input: PBMCs or T cells enriched from blood (not recorded which). All receptors come from a man between 25 and 39 years old who had recovered from COVID-19. Both conserved end residues are trimmed from each CDR3. Fields, in order: V gene, clone size, CDR3 protein. The listing skips clone size in some rows; elsewhere it reads once, few, many or a size class.

>TRBV3-1/TRBV3-2|.
ASSQDSPGTSGTGSTDTQY
>TRBV10-3|.
AISEGTSGRANEQF
>TRBV19|.
ASTALGPFYGYT
>TRBV6-1|once
ASSDGQGGNQPQH
>TRBV18|.
ASSPRTGPTEKDGYT
>TRBV30|.
ALPGREGNNEQF
>TRBV5-4|.
ASSLIGIQETQY
>TRBV6-5|.
ASSRTGANEKLF
>TRBV5-6|.
ASERQLGGSEAF
>TRBV5-1|.
ASSFTGPNDTQY
>TRBV9|.
ASSGTDRPQETQY
>TRBV9|.
ASSAGQAAYNEQF
>TRBV27|.
ASSFSAGDIAYEQY
>TRBV6-5|.
ASSYSSGGNYEQY
>TRBV11-2|.
ASSRTPSAQETQY
>TRBV6-5|.
ASSYVAGEAF
>TRBV9|.
ASSGDRALFSGANVLT
>TRBV25-1|.
ASSAREGQPQH
>TRBV4-1|.
ASSRQRDTEAF
>TRBV25-1|.
ASSEFQGLRTDTQY
>TRBV19|.
ASRDQTETSSGNTIY
>TRBV18|.
ASSPPGARDNEQF
>TRBV28|once
ASSSGDRSNTEAF
>TRBV29-1|.
SVMSSYNSPLH
>TRBV27|.
ASSWTALTVGELF
>TRBV13|.
ASSAAEAF
>TRBV14|.
ASSQDTAYGYT
>TRBV2|.
ASRNGQGPNTEAF
>TRBV30|.
AWSVFGVEQY
>TRBV4-1|.
ASSGNGGLMNTEAF
>TRBV13|.
ASSLSGRETGELF